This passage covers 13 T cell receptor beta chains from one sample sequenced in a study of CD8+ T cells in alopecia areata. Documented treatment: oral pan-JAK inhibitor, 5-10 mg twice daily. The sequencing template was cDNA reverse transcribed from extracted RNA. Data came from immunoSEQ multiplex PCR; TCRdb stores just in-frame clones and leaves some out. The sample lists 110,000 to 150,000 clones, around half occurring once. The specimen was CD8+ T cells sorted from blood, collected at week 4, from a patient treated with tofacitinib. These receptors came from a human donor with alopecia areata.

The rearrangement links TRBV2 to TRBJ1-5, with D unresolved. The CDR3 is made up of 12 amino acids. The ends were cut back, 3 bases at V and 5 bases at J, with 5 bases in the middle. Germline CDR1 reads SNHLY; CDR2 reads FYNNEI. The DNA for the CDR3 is TGTGCCAGCAGTGACGCAGATCAGCCCCAGCATTTT. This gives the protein CASSDADQPQHF.

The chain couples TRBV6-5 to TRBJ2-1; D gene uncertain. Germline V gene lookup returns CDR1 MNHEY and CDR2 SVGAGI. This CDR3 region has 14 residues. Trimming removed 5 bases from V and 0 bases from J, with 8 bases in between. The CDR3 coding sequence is TGTGCCAGCAGTGCCCTCTACTCCTACAATGAGCAGTTCTTC. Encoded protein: CASSALYSYNEQFF.

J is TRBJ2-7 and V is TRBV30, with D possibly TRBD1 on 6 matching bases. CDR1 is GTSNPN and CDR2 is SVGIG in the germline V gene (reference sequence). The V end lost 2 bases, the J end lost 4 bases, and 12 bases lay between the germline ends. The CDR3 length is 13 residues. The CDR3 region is CAWSKRGKYEQYF. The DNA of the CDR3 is TGTGCCTGGAGTAAAAGGGGGAAGTACGAGCAGTACTTC.

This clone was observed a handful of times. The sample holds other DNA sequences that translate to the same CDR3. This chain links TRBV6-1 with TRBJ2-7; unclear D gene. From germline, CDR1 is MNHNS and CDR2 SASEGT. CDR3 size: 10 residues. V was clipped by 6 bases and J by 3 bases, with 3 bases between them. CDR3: CASRDYEQYF. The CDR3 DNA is TGTGCCAGCAGAGACTACGAGCAGTACTTC.

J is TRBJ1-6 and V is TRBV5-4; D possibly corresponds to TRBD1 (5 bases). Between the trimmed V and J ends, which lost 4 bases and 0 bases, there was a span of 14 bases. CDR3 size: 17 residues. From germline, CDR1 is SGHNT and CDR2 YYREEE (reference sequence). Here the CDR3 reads CASSLGTVSSYNSPLHF. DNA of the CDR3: TGTGCCAGCAGCCTGGGGACGGTCAGCTCCTATAATTCACCCCTCCACTTT.

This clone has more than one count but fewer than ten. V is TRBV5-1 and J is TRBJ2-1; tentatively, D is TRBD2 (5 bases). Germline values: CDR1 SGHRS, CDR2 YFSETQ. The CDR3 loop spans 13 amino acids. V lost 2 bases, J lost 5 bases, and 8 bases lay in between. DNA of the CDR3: TGCGCCAGCAGCTTAGACGGGAACAATGAGCAGTTCTTC. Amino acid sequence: CASSLDGNNEQFF.

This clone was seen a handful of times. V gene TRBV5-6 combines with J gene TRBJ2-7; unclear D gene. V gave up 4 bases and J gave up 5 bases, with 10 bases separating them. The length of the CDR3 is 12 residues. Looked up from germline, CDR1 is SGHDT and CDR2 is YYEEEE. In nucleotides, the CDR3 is TGTGCCAGCAGCGGAGTTTTCAACGAGCAGTACTTC. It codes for CASSGVFNEQYF.

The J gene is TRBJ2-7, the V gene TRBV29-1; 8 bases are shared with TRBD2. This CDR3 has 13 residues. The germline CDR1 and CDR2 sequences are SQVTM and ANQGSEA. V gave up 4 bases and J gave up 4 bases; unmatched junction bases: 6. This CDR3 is CSVGGGPIYEQYF. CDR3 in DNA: TGCAGCGTTGGCGGGGGGCCTATATACGAGCAGTACTTC.

Here the CDR3 reads CASSSEAGDSNQPQHF. The DNA of the CDR3 is TGTGCCAGCAGCTCGGAGGCAGGCGATAGCAATCAGCCCCAGCATTTT. The chain recombines TRBV27 with TRBJ1-5, with D uncertain. This CDR3 has 16 amino acids. V was shortened by 6 bases and J by 0 bases, with 15 bases between the two germline ends. Germline CDR1 reads MNHEY; CDR2 reads SMNVEV (reference sequence).

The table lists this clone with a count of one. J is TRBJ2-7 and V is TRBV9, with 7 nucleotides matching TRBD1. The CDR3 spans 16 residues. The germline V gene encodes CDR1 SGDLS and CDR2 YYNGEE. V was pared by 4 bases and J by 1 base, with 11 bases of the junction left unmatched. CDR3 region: CASSPRGQTGSYEQYF. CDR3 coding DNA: TGTGCCAGCAGCCCCCGGGGACAGACTGGGTCCTACGAGCAGTACTTC.

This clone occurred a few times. The CDR3 sequence is CASSAGWGTGELFF. The CDR3 nucleotides are TGTGCCAGCAGCGCCGGTTGGGGGACCGGGGAGCTGTTTTTT. V is TRBV5-6 and J is TRBJ2-2, with D tentatively TRBD1 or TRBD2 (5 bases each). The length of the CDR3 is 14 residues. V lost 4 bases to trimming and J lost 5 bases, with 12 bases between them. Germline lookup yields CDR1 SGHDT and CDR2 YYEEEE.

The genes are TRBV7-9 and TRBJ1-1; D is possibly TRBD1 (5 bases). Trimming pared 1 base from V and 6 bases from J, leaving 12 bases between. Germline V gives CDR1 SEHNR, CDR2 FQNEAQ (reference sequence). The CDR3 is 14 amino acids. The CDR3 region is CASSLDLGAAEAFF. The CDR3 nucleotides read TGTGCCAGCAGCTTAGATCTAGGGGCCGCTGAAGCTTTCTTT.

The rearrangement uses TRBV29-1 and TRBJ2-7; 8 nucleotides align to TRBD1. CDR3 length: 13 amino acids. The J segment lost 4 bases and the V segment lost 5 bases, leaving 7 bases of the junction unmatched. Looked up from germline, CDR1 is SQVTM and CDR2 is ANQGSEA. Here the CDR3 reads CSVIQGGGYEQYF. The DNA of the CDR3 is TGCAGCGTTATACAGGGGGGAGGTTACGAGCAGTACTTC.